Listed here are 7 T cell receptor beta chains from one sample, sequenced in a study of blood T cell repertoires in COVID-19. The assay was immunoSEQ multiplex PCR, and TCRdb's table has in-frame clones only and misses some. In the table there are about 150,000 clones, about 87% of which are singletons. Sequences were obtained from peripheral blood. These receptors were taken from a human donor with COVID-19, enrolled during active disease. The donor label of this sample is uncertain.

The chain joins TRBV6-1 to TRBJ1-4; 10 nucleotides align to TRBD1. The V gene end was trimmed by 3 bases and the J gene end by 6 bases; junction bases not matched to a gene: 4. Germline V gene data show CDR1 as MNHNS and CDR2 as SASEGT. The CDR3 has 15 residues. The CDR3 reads CASSDGTGVYEKLFF. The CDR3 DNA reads TGTGCCAGCAGTGACGGGACAGGGGTTTATGAAAAACTGTTTTTT.

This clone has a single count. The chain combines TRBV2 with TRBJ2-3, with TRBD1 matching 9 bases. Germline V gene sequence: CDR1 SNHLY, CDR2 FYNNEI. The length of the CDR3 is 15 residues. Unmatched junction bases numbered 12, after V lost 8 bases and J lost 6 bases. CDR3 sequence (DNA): TGTGCCAGCCAGGCCCGGGACAGGGCAACGGATACGCAGTATTTT. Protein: CASQARDRATDTQYF.

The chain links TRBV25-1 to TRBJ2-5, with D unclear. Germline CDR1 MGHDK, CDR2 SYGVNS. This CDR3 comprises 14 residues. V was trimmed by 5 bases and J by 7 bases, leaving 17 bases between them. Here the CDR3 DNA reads TGTGCCAGCAGTTTTATCACTCCCCCAGGGACCCAGTACTTC. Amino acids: CASSFITPPGTQYF.

CDR3 DNA sequence: TGTGCCAGTAGTCCCGCCCCTAGCTACGAGCAGTACTTC. It translates to CASSPAPSYEQYF. The chain joins TRBV19 to TRBJ2-7, with D unresolved. The CDR3 loop spans 13 amino acids. The V end was cut by 5 bases, the J end by 3 bases, with 11 bases between. Germline V gene sequence: CDR1 LNHDA, CDR2 SQIVND (reference sequence).

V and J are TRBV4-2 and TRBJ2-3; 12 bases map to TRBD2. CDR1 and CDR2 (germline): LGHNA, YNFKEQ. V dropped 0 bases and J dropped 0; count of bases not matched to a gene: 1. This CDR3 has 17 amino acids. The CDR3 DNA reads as TGTGCCAGCAGCCAAGATGGGACTAGCGGGAGCACAGATACGCAGTATTTT. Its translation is CASSQDGTSGSTDTQYF.

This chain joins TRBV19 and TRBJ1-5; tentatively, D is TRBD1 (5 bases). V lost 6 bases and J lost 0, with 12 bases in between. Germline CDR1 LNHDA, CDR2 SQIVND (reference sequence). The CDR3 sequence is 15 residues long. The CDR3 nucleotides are TGTGCCAGTAGCTGGGAGGGACTTAGCAATCAGCCCCAGCATTTT. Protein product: CASSWEGLSNQPQHF.

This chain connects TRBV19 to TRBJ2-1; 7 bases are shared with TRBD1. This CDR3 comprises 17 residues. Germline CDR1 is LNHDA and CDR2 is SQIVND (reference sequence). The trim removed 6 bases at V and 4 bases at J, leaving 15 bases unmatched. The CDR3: CASSESRDSTGYNEQFF. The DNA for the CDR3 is TGTGCCAGTAGCGAATCCCGGGACAGTACGGGGTACAATGAGCAGTTCTTC.